This T cell receptor beta chain was sequenced during a study of T cells in Graves' hyperthyroidism and ophthalmopathy. Ten or more counts support this clonotype. What it binds is unknown. Amplified TCR beta CDR3 regions derived from RNA transcripts. Researchers ran a first-round RT-PCR on the TCR CDR3 using the HTBI primer set. MiXCR, run by TCRdb on the multiplex PCR reads, gives a single entry per CDR3 protein. This table has more than 500,000 distinct CDR3 sequences, 46% appearing once. Whole-study results and caveats: Blood also held most thyroid clonotypes expanded beyond 0.001.

The V gene's germline CDR1 is MNHEY and CDR2 SMNVEV (reference sequence). The ends lost 6 bases at V and 7 bases at J; junction bases unmatched: 3. The CDR3 length is 13 residues. The source material was peripheral blood or thyroid tissue (not recorded which). The receptor was derived from an adult woman with Graves' disease, either hyperthyroidism or ophthalmopathy (not recorded which). The chain recombines TRBV27 with TRBJ1-6; 7 bases align to TRBD1. The CDR3 sequence is CASSMTGNSPLHF. DNA for the CDR3: TGTGCCAGCAGCATGACAGGGAATTCACCCCTCCACTTT.